A selection of T cell receptor beta chains follows, all from one sample in a study of spatial heterogeneity in lung cancer. A single record per CDR3 protein comes from TCRdb applying MiXCR to the 5' RACE reads. The sample lists tens of thousands of distinct CDR3 sequences, 5% to 6% occurring once. The sequenced sample was PBMCs, obtained at follow-up. These receptors were taken from a female donor with early-stage non-small cell lung cancer. CDR3s leave out the opening cysteine and the closing phenylalanine or tryptophan. Clone size is not always given. Where it is, it says once, few, many or a class for expanded clones.

CDR3 protein | clone size | V gene
ASRGTGELF | many | TRBV27
ASSLAGGTSTDTQY | . | TRBV5-1
SARDRGMGAF | many | TRBV20-1
ASSHTGGAGSYEQY | many | TRBV6-5
ASREGGASGELF | . | TRBV5-1
ASSLMTSGRMETQY | many | TRBV7-2
ASNQGSQQY | . | TRBV6-2/TRBV6-3
ASSEERSSYEQY | many | TRBV2
ASSDAARARNQPQH | many | TRBV28
ASSPDSANTEAF | many | TRBV18
ATSRGGPIETQY | many | TRBV15
AISELGLGTVYEQY | many | TRBV10-3
ASSFLQGTAF | few | TRBV6-6
ASSLRGEQY | many | TRBV28
ASSLGLVTYEQY | many | TRBV28
ASRSGQPYNEQF | many | TRBV5-4
ASSSPGGKAF | many | TRBV12-3/TRBV12-4
ASSDTGLLSYNEQF | many | TRBV5-1
AISANKGELF | many | TRBV10-3
ASSLGTGTMNTEAF | few | TRBV5-1
ASSPKTGLYNSPLH | many | TRBV7-2
ASSLVAKGYFAEAF | many | TRBV7-8
ATSGGQGNTDTQY | many | TRBV15